Following are 17 T cell receptor beta chains from one sample sequenced in a study of shared clonotypes between healthy human individuals. The method was immunoSEQ multiplex PCR; TCRdb's version includes in-frame clones alone and lacks a portion of them. Of about 680,000 clones in the sample, approximately 79% are singletons; the top ten hold around 2%. The source material was memory CD4+ T cells sorted from blood. Subset given: CD45RA-negative fraction. These receptors came from a woman between 25 and 40 years old in good health.

This chain links TRBV5-1 with TRBJ1-2; 8 nucleotides agree with TRBD1. CDR3 length: 13 residues. Germline CDR1 is SGHRS and CDR2 is YFSETQ. V lost 2 bases and J lost 8; bases outside the gene matches: 5. The CDR3 loop is CASSFDRGWGYTF. In DNA form, the CDR3 reads TGCGCCAGCAGCTTCGACAGGGGATGGGGCTACACCTTC.

The chain carries TRBV28 and TRBJ2-6; 8 bases fit TRBD2. This CDR3 is built from 18 residues. Germline assignment: CDR1 MDHEN and CDR2 SYDVKM. Trimming cost V 6 bases and J 4 bases; bases outside gene matches: 14. The CDR3 region has the DNA TGTGCCAGCAGCCCCCGGGGAGCGGGAGTGTCCGGGGCCAACGTCCTGACTTTC. Protein: CASSPRGAGVSGANVLTF.

The chain combines TRBV19 with TRBJ1-2, with a tentative D call TRBD1 (6 bases). This CDR3 spans 14 amino acids. With 7 bases removed from V and 4 bases from J, the gap between germline ends came to 16 bases. Germline CDR1 is LNHDA and CDR2 is SQIVND (reference sequence). The CDR3 here is CASNLQTGSYGYTF. The CDR3 DNA sequence: TGTGCCAGTAACCTCCAGACAGGCAGCTATGGCTACACCTTC.

This rearrangement joins TRBV30 to TRBJ2-2; 12 bases fit TRBD2. Germline CDR1 GTSNPN, CDR2 SVGIG (reference sequence). V was pared by 3 bases and J by 8 bases, with 1 base of the junction left unmatched. The CDR3 totals 13 residues. As DNA, the CDR3 is TGTGCCTGGAGCGGACTAGCGGGAGGGGAGCTGTTTTTT. This sequence encodes CAWSGLAGGELFF.

A few counts support this clone. This rearrangement joins TRBV5-4 to TRBJ2-6; D uncertain. Germline CDR1 reads SGHNT; CDR2 reads YYREEE (reference sequence). V lost 4 bases, J lost 0 bases, and 14 bases lay in between. The CDR3 extends over 17 amino acids. The CDR3 reads CASSPFASGSGANVLTF. The CDR3 nucleotides are TGTGCCAGCAGCCCTTTCGCGTCTGGCTCTGGGGCCAACGTCCTGACTTTC.

This clone was observed a handful of times. This chain connects TRBV19 to TRBJ1-1; possibly TRBD1 for D (6 bases). Trimming removed 1 base at V and 1 base at J, with 13 bases between. This CDR3 contains 16 residues. Germline values: CDR1 LNHDA, CDR2 SQIVND (reference sequence). The CDR3 sequence: CASSIGLGRGNTEAFF. CDR3 bases: TGTGCCAGTAGTATAGGCCTGGGCAGGGGGAACACTGAAGCTTTCTTT.

V and J are TRBV29-1 and TRBJ2-7; a weak D match, TRBD1 (5 bases). Looked up from germline, CDR1 is SQVTM and CDR2 is ANQGSEA. This CDR3 is 13 amino acids long. Between the trimmed V and J ends, which lost 4 bases and 7 bases, there was a span of 17 bases. The CDR3 DNA follows: TGCAGCGTTGGGTCTGGAACAGGTCGAGAGCAGTACTTC. It codes for CSVGSGTGREQYF.

The V and J genes are TRBV6-6 and TRBJ1-5; D gene unclear. The germline CDR1 and CDR2 sequences are MNHNY and SVGAGI (reference sequence). CDR3 size: 14 residues. Deletions cut 5 bases from V and 4 bases from J, with 12 bases between. CDR3 DNA sequence: TGTGCCAGCAGTCCACGGATTGGGAATCAGCCCCAGCATTTT. This codes for CASSPRIGNQPQHF.

This chain connects TRBV5-4 to TRBJ2-3; D is tentatively TRBD1 or TRBD2 (5 bases each). V was cut by 5 bases and J by 1 base, with 11 bases left in between. The germline V gene has CDR1 SGHNT and CDR2 YYREEE (reference sequence). The CDR3 loop spans 14 amino acids. CDR3 region: CASRGDWRTDTQYF. The CDR3 bases are TGTGCCAGCAGGGGGGATTGGCGCACAGATACGCAGTATTTT. The full variable domain, in which reference TRBV5-4 and TRBJ2-3 provide the parts outside the CDR3, is ETGVTQSPTHLIKTRGQQVTLRCSSQSGHNTVSWYQQALGQGPQFIFQYYREEENGRGNFPPRFSGLQFPNYSSELNVNALELDDSALYLCASRGDWRTDTQYFGPGTRLTVL.

The chain links TRBV19 to TRBJ1-5; TRBD1 might be the D (5 bases). The CDR3 totals 16 residues. Germline values: CDR1 LNHDA, CDR2 SQIVND (reference sequence). The V and J ends lost 9 bases and 0 bases respectively, with 18 bases between them. In DNA, the CDR3 is TGTGCCAGCAACAGCCCCGACAGTTATAGCAATCAGCCCCAGCATTTT. Amino acid sequence: CASNSPDSYSNQPQHF.

This chain links TRBV6-1 with TRBJ1-1, with unresolved D. The CDR3 consists of 11 residues. Germline V gene sequence: CDR1 MNHNS, CDR2 SASEGT. V shed 6 bases and J shed 5 bases, with 7 bases lying between them. CDR3 region: CASRGMTEAFF. Here the CDR3 DNA reads TGTGCCAGCAGGGGGATGACTGAAGCTTTCTTT.

In this sample, this clone turned up many times. The V and J genes are TRBV6-6 and TRBJ2-3; D uncertain. The CDR3 is 15 residues long. Germline CDR1 and CDR2: MNHNY and SVGAGI (reference sequence). The germline V and J ends were trimmed by 2 bases and 1 base, with 10 bases remaining between them. The CDR3 sequence: CASSYQKEGTDTQYF. DNA for the CDR3: TGTGCCAGCAGTTACCAAAAAGAGGGCACAGATACGCAGTATTTT.

V and J are TRBV5-4 and TRBJ2-2; 11 bases agree with TRBD2. The germline CDR1 and CDR2 sequences are SGHNT and YYREEE (reference sequence). This CDR3 contains 17 residues. J was trimmed by 4 bases and V by 5 bases; bases with no gene match: 10. CDR3 region: CASRLGSGRAGTGELFF. Here the CDR3 DNA reads TGTGCCAGCAGACTCGGTAGCGGGAGGGCCGGCACCGGGGAGCTGTTTTTT.

This clone was picked up one time. The rearrangement joins TRBV19 to TRBJ2-1; 15 bases are a match to TRBD2. Trimming at V came to 5 bases and at J to 6 bases, leaving 5 bases not matched to a gene. This CDR3 has 16 residues. CDR1 is LNHDA, CDR2 SQIVND, per germline (reference sequence). The CDR3 is CASSSRTSGRANEQFF. CDR3 bases: TGTGCCAGTAGTTCCCGGACTAGCGGGAGGGCCAATGAGCAGTTCTTC.

V is TRBV1 and J is TRBJ2-3; the listed D gene, TRBD2, was not tested against the DNA. TRBV1 is given as a pseudogene. The CDR3 contains 12 residues. DNA of the CDR3: TGCACCAGCAGCTACCGGACAGATACGCAGTATTTT. Its protein product is CTSSYRTDTQYF.

The sample holds a few counts of this clone. The chain carries TRBV27 and TRBJ2-3, with 11 bases lining up with TRBD2. Trimming removed 9 bases from V and 0 bases from J; junction bases left unmatched: 14. The germline V gene encodes CDR1 MNHEY and CDR2 SMNVEV (reference sequence). This CDR3 has 18 residues. CDR3 sequence reads: CARARTSGPPLSTDTQYF. Written as DNA, the CDR3 is TGTGCCAGGGCTAGGACTAGCGGGCCTCCTCTTAGCACAGATACGCAGTATTTT.

The chain employs TRBV6-6 and TRBJ2-4; no reliable D call. Germline-derived CDR1 and CDR2 are MNHNY and SVGAGI (reference sequence). The CDR3 contains 11 residues. The V and J ends lost 2 bases and 9 bases respectively, with 5 bases between them. The DNA of the CDR3 is TGTGCCAGCAGTTACGGCCGCATTCAGTACTTC. Translated, it gives CASSYGRIQYF.